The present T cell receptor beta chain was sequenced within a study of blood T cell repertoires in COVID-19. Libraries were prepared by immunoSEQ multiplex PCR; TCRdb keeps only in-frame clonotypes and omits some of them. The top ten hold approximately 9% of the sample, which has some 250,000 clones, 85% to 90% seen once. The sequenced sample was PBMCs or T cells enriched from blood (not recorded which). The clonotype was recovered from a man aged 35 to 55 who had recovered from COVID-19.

The CDR3 region is CASTGTRTSSYEQYF. CDR3 sequence (DNA): TGTGCCAGCACCGGGACTAGGACCAGTTCCTACGAGCAGTACTTC. The chain has TRBV28 and TRBJ2-7; the match to TRBD2 covers 8 bases. CDR3 length: 15 residues. The V gene end was trimmed by 7 bases and the J gene end by 1 base; junction bases not matched to a gene: 9. Germline CDR1 and CDR2: MDHEN and SYDVKM.